These 30 T cell receptor beta chains share one sample of origin, sequenced in a study of blood T cells in healthy people across ages. With a J-beta primer mix and a sample-barcoded 5' primer, a second PCR ran about 7 to 12 cycles. TCRdb reanalysed the 5' RACE reads using MiXCR and keeps one entry per CDR3 protein. The table shows roughly 1.4 million distinct CDR3 sequences, with around 59% occurring only once. Input material: blood. All receptors derive from a man in his late teens or twenties in good health.

This chain joins TRBV29-1 and TRBJ2-7; tentative D call: TRBD2 (6 bases). Germline V gene lookup returns CDR1 SQVTM and CDR2 ANQGSEA. The CDR3 runs to 11 residues. V was cut by 6 bases and J by 3 bases, with 9 bases left in between. The DNA of the CDR3 is TGCAGCGTCGGGACTGTCTACGAGCAGTACTTC. Its protein product is CSVGTVYEQYF.

The chain links TRBV3-1 to TRBJ1-2; no clear D gene. This CDR3 has 14 residues. Germline CDR1 and CDR2: LGHDT and YNNKEL (reference sequence). V shed 0 bases and J shed 8 bases, with 13 bases lying between them. The CDR3 protein is CASSQEGPRGGYTF. For the CDR3, the DNA is TGTGCCAGCAGCCAAGAAGGACCCCGAGGGGGCTACACCTTC.

The chain has TRBV24-1 and TRBJ2-1, with 7 nucleotides matching TRBD1. The CDR3 is 14 amino acids. V was clipped by 1 base and J by 13 bases; unmatched bases: 9. Germline CDR1 and CDR2: KGHDR and SFDVKD. The CDR3 loop reads CATSDFSGGETQFF. The CDR3 DNA follows: TGTGCCACCAGTGATTTTTCAGGGGGAGAGACCCAGTTCTTC.

The chain's CDR3 is CASTDSLAKNIQYF. CDR3 sequence (DNA): TGTGCCAGTACGGACAGCTTAGCCAAAAATATTCAGTACTTC. This chain joins TRBV19 and TRBJ2-7; D possibly corresponds to TRBD1 (6 bases). The CDR3 totals 14 residues. V lost 7 bases to trimming and J lost 10 bases, with 23 bases between them. Germline V gives CDR1 LNHDA, CDR2 SQIVND (reference sequence).

The CDR3 coding sequence is TGCAGTGCTACGGTCCAGGCCAAAAACATTCAGTACTTC. This gives the protein CSATVQAKNIQYF. The chain joins TRBV20-1 to TRBJ2-4; D remains ambiguous. Germline V gives CDR1 DFQATT, CDR2 SNEGSKA (reference sequence). There are 13 residues in the CDR3. V lost 4 bases to trimming and J lost 1 base, with 8 bases between them.

V usage is TRBV6-2 or TRBV6-3 and J usage is TRBJ2-7; maybe TRBD2 (7 bases). TRBJ2-5 matches the DNA end more closely, so the J call is doubtful. This CDR3 has 14 residues. From germline, CDR1 is MNHEY and CDR2 SVGEGT. In DNA, the CDR3 is TGTGCCAGCAGTTACAGGGGGGGATGGGAGACCCAGTACTTC. Its protein product is CASSYRGGWETQYF.

The chain links TRBV6-6 to TRBJ2-1, with 8 nucleotides matching TRBD1. V lost 0 bases, J lost 4 bases, and 8 bases stayed unmatched. Germline CDR1 MNHNY, CDR2 SVGAGI (reference sequence). The CDR3 has 17 amino acids. The DNA of the CDR3 is TGTGCCAGCAGTTACTCGATTAGGACAGGGAGGTACAATGAGCAGTTCTTC. It yields the protein CASSYSIRTGRYNEQFF.

The chain has TRBV5-5 and TRBJ2-1; no definite D call. Trimming left V 4 bases short and J 15 bases short, with 20 bases between. This CDR3 is built from 13 residues. The germline CDR1 and CDR2 sequences are SGHKS and YYEKEE (reference sequence). CDR3: CASSEDEIEDAFF. CDR3 coding DNA: TGTGCCAGCAGCGAAGACGAAATAGAAGATGCGTTCTTC.

This rearrangement joins TRBV20-1 to TRBJ2-1; 8 bases map to TRBD1. V was pared by 6 bases and J by 6 bases, with 7 bases of the junction left unmatched. Germline V gene lookup returns CDR1 DFQATT and CDR2 SNEGSKA (reference sequence). The CDR3 is 13 amino acids. The CDR3 DNA is TGCAGTGCAAAACATCAGGGGGCCAATGAGCAGTTCTTC. Its protein product is CSAKHQGANEQFF.

This chain connects TRBV7-6 to TRBJ1-4; D remains ambiguous. V was trimmed by 0 bases and J by 7 bases, leaving 12 bases between them. Germline loops: CDR1 SGHVS, CDR2 FNYEAQ. The CDR3 spans 15 residues. The CDR3 reads CASSLAYSSSEKLFF. CDR3 nucleotides: TGTGCCAGCAGCTTAGCGTACAGCTCTAGTGAAAAACTGTTTTTT.

CDR3 nucleotide sequence: TGCGCCAGCAGCCAAGAACCCAGGAGGATAACAGATACGCAGTATTTT. Amino acids: CASSQEPRRITDTQYF. The rearrangement uses TRBV4-1 and TRBJ2-3; D perhaps matches TRBD2 (5 bases). V dropped 0 bases and J dropped 3 bases, with 13 bases sitting between them. There are 16 residues in the CDR3. Germline V gene sequence: CDR1 MGHRA, CDR2 YSYEKL.

The chain carries TRBV7-8 and TRBJ2-2; tentatively, D is TRBD1 (5 bases). The germline CDR1 and CDR2 sequences are SGHVS and FQNEAQ. There are 16 residues in the CDR3. V lost 5 bases to trimming and J lost 6 bases, with 19 bases between them. CDR3 loop: CASSPKGFALPGELFF. As DNA, the CDR3 is TGTGCCAGCAGCCCTAAGGGGTTCGCTCTCCCCGGGGAGCTGTTTTTT.

The chain is built from TRBV7-6 and TRBJ2-1; D gene ambiguous. This CDR3 has 13 amino acids. The germline V gene encodes CDR1 SGHVS and CDR2 FNYEAQ. V was cut by 5 bases and J by 5 bases, with 10 bases left in between. CDR3 nucleotide sequence: TGTGCCAGCAGCCTGGCGCCCGACAATGAGCAGTTCTTC. Residues: CASSLAPDNEQFF. The variable domain in full, with the rest retrieved from reference TRBV7-6 and TRBJ2-1, is GAGVSQSPRYKVTKRGQDVALRCDPISGHVSLYWYRQALGQGPEFLTYFNYEAQQDKSGLPNDRFSAERPEGSISTLTIQRTEQRDSAMYRCASSLAPDNEQFFGPGTRLTVL.

CDR3 loop: CATSHRGDRVRGNQPQHF. CDR3 sequence (DNA): TGTGCCACCAGCCACCGAGGAGACAGGGTCAGGGGCAATCAGCCCCAGCATTTT. V is TRBV15 and J is TRBJ1-5; 7 bases line up with TRBD1. The CDR3 contains 18 residues. Germline CDR1 and CDR2: LNHNV and YYDKDF (reference sequence). The junction had 15 bases not matched to a gene; V was cut back by 5 bases and J by 2 bases.

The chain joins TRBV6-2 or TRBV6-3 to TRBJ2-3; 7 bases align to TRBD1. Germline values: CDR1 MNHEY, CDR2 SVGEGT. This CDR3 comprises 17 residues. V lost 4 bases and J lost 4; bases outside the gene matches: 14. For the CDR3, the DNA is TGTGCCAGCAGTTCGTCGGACAGGTACCCTGCCCCAGATACGCAGTATTTT. Translation gives CASSSSDRYPAPDTQYF.

This clonotype has only a few counts. The J gene is TRBJ2-5, the V gene TRBV12-3 or TRBV12-4; D gene uncertain. The ends were cut back, 7 bases at V and 5 bases at J, with 17 bases in the middle. The CDR3 length is 14 residues. The CDR3 nucleotides are TGTGCCAGCACCGCCTCAGAACGGGTGGAGACCCAGTACTTC. Its translation is CASTASERVETQYF.

This clonotype was found a few times. J is TRBJ2-7 and V is TRBV7-9; D uncertain. CDR1 is SEHNR and CDR2 is FQNEAQ in the germline V gene (reference sequence). The CDR3 spans 11 residues. V shed 8 bases and J shed 3 bases, with 8 bases lying between them. The CDR3 here is CASGAYYEQYF. The CDR3 bases are TGTGCCAGCGGCGCCTACTACGAGCAGTACTTC.

This clonotype was detected once. V is TRBV5-6 and J is TRBJ2-3, with TRBD2 as a possible D gene (6 bases). This CDR3 is 14 amino acids long. Germline V gene data show CDR1 as SGHDT and CDR2 as YYEEEE. The ends were cut back, 7 bases at V and 2 bases at J, with 14 bases in the middle. The CDR3 nucleotides are TGTGCCAGCGCTAGCGAATTAATCACAGATACGCAGTATTTT. Translating it yields CASASELITDTQYF. Supplemented by reference TRBV5-6 and TRBJ2-3, the full variable domain reads DAGVTQSPTHLIKTRGQQVTLRCSPKSGHDTVSWYQQALGQGPQFIFQYYEEEERQRGNFPDRFSGHQFPNYSSELNVNALLLGDSALYLCASASELITDTQYFGPGTRLTVL.

This clonotype has a handful of counts. V is TRBV6-6 and J is TRBJ1-5, with D unclear. CDR3 length: 12 residues. Germline CDR1 is MNHNY and CDR2 is SVGAGI (reference sequence). Trimming left V 2 bases short and J 5 bases short, with 4 bases between. The CDR3 DNA is TGTGCCAGCAGTTACATTGATCAGCCCCAGCATTTT. This sequence encodes CASSYIDQPQHF.

The table lists this clonotype with a few counts. The chain has TRBV13 and TRBJ2-7, with a tentative D call TRBD2 (6 bases). V dropped 0 bases and J dropped 6 bases, with 18 bases sitting between them. CDR1 PRHDT and CDR2 FYEKMQ come from the germline V gene (reference sequence). The CDR3 is 16 amino acids. CDR3 region: CASSLGTRGLKSEQYF. CDR3 in DNA: TGTGCCAGCAGCTTAGGGACTAGAGGACTTAAGTCCGAGCAGTACTTC.

This rearrangement joins TRBV28 to TRBJ2-1, with D perhaps TRBD1 or TRBD2 (5 bases each). V was shortened by 6 bases and J by 7 bases, with 22 bases between the two germline ends. The CDR3 extends over 16 amino acids. The V gene's germline CDR1 is MDHEN and CDR2 SYDVKM. CDR3 amino acids: CASRRMGDASTNEQFF. Written as DNA, the CDR3 is TGTGCCAGCAGGCGAATGGGGGACGCCTCTACAAATGAGCAGTTCTTC.

This chain connects TRBV4-1 to TRBJ1-6; 7 bases align to TRBD1. Germline-derived CDR1 and CDR2 are MGHRA and YSYEKL. The length of the CDR3 is 16 residues. V trimming: 2 bases; J trimming: 6 bases; junction bases outside the gene matches: 7. The CDR3 DNA reads as TGCGCCAGCAGCCAATTCCGGGACAGAGTTAATTCACCCCTCCACTTT. Residues: CASSQFRDRVNSPLHF.

The rearrangement joins TRBV18 to TRBJ2-1; no reliable D call. Looked up from germline, CDR1 is KGHSH and CDR2 is LQKENI. The CDR3 has 15 amino acids. Trimming removed 2 bases from V and 9 bases from J, with 17 bases in between. CDR3 nucleotides: TGTGCCAGCTCACCAGTGCCCGCACTTGAGAGTGAGCAGTTCTTC. Translated: CASSPVPALESEQFF.

CDR3 in amino acids: CASSHEDGWGRETQYF. The CDR3 DNA sequence: TGTGCCAGCAGCCATGAGGACGGTTGGGGGAGAGAGACCCAGTACTTC. This chain links TRBV3-1 with TRBJ2-5; D is perhaps TRBD1 or TRBD2 (5 bases each). V was shortened by 3 bases and J by 4 bases, with 18 bases between the two germline ends. CDR1 and CDR2 (germline): LGHDT, YNNKEL (reference sequence). CDR3 size: 16 residues.

The chain recombines TRBV6-5 with TRBJ2-7, with D possibly being TRBD2 (6 bases). V was cut by 9 bases and J by 0 bases, with 18 bases left in between. The CDR3 has 15 amino acids. Germline lookup yields CDR1 MNHEY and CDR2 SVGAGI. The CDR3 loop is CASKLRDGGSYEQYF. The CDR3 region has the DNA TGTGCCAGTAAACTCCGGGACGGGGGCTCCTACGAGCAGTACTTC.

This clonotype was picked up one time. The gene calls are TRBV20-1 and TRBJ2-5; a weak D match, TRBD1 (6 bases). The last part of the DNA fits TRBJ2-7 better; the J call may be wrong. The CDR3 is 15 residues long. Germline V gives CDR1 DFQATT, CDR2 SNEGSKA (reference sequence). CDR3: CSATPKQGDSYEQYF. CDR3 DNA: TGCAGTGCTACCCCAAAACAGGGCGATTCCTACGAGCAGTACTTC.

The sample holds a few counts of this clonotype. The genes are TRBV4-1 and TRBJ2-6, with unresolved D. V dropped 1 base and J dropped 2 bases, with 12 bases sitting between them. The length of the CDR3 is 17 residues. Germline loops: CDR1 MGHRA, CDR2 YSYEKL. For the CDR3, the DNA is TGCGCCAGCAGCCAAGTGGGCCGAGCGACTGGGGCCAACGTCCTGACTTTC. Translated: CASSQVGRATGANVLTF.

This clonotype appeared a few times. This chain joins TRBV20-1 and TRBJ2-7; D gene unclear. The germline V gene encodes CDR1 DFQATT and CDR2 SNEGSKA (reference sequence). CDR3 length equals 13 residues. V lost 1 base, J lost 2 bases, and 9 bases lay in between. CDR3 coding DNA: TGCAGTGCTAGAGTCCCACATCCCTACGAGCAGTACTTC. This codes for CSARVPHPYEQYF.

This sequence joins TRBV10-2 and TRBJ2-7; D unclear. The germline gives CDR1 WSHSY, CDR2 SAAADI. V lost 6 bases, J lost 5 bases, and 14 bases lay in between. This CDR3 has 13 amino acids. The CDR3 loop is CASSLLSSDEQYF. CDR3 in DNA: TGCGCCAGCAGCCTCCTAAGTTCGGACGAGCAGTACTTC.

This clonotype was counted only a few times. The junction differs from germline at one of its ends, possibly a read error. J is TRBJ2-5 and V is TRBV6-5; possibly TRBD1 or TRBD2 for D (5 bases each). The CDR3 covers 13 residues. Germline lookup yields CDR1 MNHEY and CDR2 SVGAGI. CDR3 nucleotides: TGTGCCAGCAGTTGGGGGTCGAGGGAGAGCCAGTACTTC. Translating gives CASSWGSRESQYF.